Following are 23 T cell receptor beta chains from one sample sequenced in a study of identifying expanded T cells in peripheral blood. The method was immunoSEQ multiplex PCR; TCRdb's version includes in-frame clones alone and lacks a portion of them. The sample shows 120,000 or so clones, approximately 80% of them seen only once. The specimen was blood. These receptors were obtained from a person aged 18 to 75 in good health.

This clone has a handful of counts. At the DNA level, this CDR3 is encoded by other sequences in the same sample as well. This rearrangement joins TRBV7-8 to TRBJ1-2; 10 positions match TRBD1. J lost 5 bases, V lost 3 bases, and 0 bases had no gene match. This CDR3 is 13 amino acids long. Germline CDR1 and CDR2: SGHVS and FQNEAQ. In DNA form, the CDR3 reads TGTGCCAGCAGCTTGGGACAGGGGTATGGCTACACCTTC. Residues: CASSLGQGYGYTF.

CDR3 nucleotide sequence: TGTGCCAGCAGGAAACAAAGCACCGGGGAGCTGTTTTTT. Amino acid sequence: CASRKQSTGELFF. The chain employs TRBV7-9 and TRBJ2-2; D remains unclear. This CDR3 has 13 residues. Germline CDR1 and CDR2: SEHNR and FQNEAQ (reference sequence). V was shortened by 6 bases and J by 4 bases, with 9 bases between the two germline ends.

The CDR3 loop reads CASSQDQGIDGYTF. The CDR3 bases are TGCGCCAGCAGCCAAGACCAGGGCATTGATGGCTACACCTTC. This chain joins TRBV4-1 and TRBJ1-2; possibly TRBD1 for D (5 bases). The CDR3 length is 14 residues. Germline lookup yields CDR1 MGHRA and CDR2 YSYEKL. The ends were cut back, 0 bases at V and 6 bases at J, with 11 bases in the middle.

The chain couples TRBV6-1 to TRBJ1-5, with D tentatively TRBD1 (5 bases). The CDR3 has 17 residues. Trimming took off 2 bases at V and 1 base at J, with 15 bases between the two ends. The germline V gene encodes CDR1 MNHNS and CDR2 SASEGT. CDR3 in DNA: TGTGCCAGCAGTGAATTCCTACGGGGCGGAAGCAATCAGCCCCAGCATTTT. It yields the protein CASSEFLRGGSNQPQHF.

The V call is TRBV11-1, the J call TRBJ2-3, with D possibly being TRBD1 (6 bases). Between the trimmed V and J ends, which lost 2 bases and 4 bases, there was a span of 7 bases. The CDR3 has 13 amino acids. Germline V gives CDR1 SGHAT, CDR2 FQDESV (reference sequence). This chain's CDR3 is CASSLNRADTQYF. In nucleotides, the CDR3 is TGTGCCAGCAGCTTAAACAGGGCAGATACGCAGTATTTT.

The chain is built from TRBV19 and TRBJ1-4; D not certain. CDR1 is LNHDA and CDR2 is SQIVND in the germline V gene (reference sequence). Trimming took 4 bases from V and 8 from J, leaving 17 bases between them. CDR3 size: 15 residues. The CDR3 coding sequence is TGTGCCAGTAGTAGGAATGGGCGCGTATCGGAAAAACTGTTTTTT. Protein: CASSRNGRVSEKLFF.

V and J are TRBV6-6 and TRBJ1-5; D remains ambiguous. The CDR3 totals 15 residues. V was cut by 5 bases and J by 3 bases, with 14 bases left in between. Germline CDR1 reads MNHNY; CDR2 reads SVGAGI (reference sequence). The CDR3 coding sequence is TGTGCCAGCAGTCCCCGGGCCGGCAACAATCAGCCCCAGCATTTT. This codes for CASSPRAGNNQPQHF.

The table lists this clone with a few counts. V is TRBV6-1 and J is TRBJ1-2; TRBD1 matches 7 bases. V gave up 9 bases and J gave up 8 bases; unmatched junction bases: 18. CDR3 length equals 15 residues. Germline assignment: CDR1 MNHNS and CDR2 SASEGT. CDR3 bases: TGTGCCAGTCAAAACACAGGGGCCCAAGAGGGCGGCTACACCTTC. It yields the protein CASQNTGAQEGGYTF.

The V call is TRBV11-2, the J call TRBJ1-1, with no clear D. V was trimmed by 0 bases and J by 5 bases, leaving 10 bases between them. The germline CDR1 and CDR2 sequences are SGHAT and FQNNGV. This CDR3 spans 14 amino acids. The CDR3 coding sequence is TGTGCCAGCAGCTTAGACCGCGACGGGACTGAAGCTTTCTTT. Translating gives CASSLDRDGTEAFF.

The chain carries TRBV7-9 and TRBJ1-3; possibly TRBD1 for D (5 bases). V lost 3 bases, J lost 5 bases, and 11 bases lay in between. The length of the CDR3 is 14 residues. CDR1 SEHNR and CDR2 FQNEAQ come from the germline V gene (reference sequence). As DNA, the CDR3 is TGTGCCAGCAGCTTCCAAGGGGTTAGAAACACCATATATTTT. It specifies CASSFQGVRNTIYF.

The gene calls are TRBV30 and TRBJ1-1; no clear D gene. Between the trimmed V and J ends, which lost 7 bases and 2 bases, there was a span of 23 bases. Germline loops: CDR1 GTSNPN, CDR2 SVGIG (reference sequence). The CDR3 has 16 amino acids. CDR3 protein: CAFHRDRRRVNTEAFF. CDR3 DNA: TGTGCCTTCCATCGGGATAGGCGGAGAGTCAACACTGAAGCTTTCTTT.

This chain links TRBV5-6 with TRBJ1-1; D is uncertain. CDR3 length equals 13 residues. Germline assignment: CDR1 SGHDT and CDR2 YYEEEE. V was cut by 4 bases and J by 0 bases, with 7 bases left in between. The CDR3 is CASSPDMNTEAFF. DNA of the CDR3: TGTGCCAGCAGCCCAGACATGAACACTGAAGCTTTCTTT.

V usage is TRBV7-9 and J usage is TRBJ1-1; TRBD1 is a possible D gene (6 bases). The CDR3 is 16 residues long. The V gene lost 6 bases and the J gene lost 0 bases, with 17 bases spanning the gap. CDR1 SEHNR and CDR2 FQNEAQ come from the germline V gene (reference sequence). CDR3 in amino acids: CASRDRRDNLNTEAFF. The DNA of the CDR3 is TGTGCCAGCAGAGATAGGAGGGACAATTTGAACACTGAAGCTTTCTTT. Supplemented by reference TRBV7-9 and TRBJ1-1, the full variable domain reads DTGVSQNPRHKITKRGQNVTFRCDPISEHNRLYWYRQTLGQGPEFLTYFQNEAQLEKSRLLSDRFSAERPKGSFSTLEIQRTEQGDSAMYLCASRDRRDNLNTEAFFGQGTRLTVV.

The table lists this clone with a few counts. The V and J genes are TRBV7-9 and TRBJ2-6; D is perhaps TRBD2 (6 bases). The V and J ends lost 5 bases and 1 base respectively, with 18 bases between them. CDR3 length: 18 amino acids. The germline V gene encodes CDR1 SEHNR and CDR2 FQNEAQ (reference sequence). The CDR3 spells CASSPRGKGSSGANVLTF. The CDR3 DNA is TGTGCCAGCAGCCCCCGCGGGAAGGGCTCGTCTGGGGCCAACGTCCTGACTTTC.

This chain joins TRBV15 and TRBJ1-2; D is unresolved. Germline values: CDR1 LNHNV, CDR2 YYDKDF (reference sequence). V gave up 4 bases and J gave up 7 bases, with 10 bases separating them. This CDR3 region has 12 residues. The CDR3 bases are TGTGCCACCAGCATGGGTCGTGCTGGCTACACCTTC. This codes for CATSMGRAGYTF.

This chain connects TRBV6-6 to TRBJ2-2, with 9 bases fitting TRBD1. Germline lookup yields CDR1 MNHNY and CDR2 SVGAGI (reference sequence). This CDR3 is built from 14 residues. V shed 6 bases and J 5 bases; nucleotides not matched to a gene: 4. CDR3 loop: CASRGTGWTGELFF. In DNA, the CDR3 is TGTGCCAGCAGGGGGACAGGGTGGACCGGGGAGCTGTTTTTT.

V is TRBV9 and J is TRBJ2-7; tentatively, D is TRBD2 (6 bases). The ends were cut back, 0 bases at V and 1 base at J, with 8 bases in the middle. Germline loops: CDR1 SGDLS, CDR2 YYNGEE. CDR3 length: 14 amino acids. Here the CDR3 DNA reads TGTGCCAGCAGCGTAGATGGGGGGTCCTACGAGCAGTACTTC. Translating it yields CASSVDGGSYEQYF.

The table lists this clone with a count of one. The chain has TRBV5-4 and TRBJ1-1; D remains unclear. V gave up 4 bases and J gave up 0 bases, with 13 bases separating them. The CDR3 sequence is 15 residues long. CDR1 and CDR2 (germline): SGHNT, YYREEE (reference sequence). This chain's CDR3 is CASSHGLGVNTEAFF. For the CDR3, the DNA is TGTGCCAGCAGCCACGGCCTTGGCGTGAACACTGAAGCTTTCTTT.

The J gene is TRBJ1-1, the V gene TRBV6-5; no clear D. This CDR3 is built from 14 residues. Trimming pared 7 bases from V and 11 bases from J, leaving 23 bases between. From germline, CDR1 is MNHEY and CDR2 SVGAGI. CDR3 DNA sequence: TGTGCCAGCACCCTTGGTCCGGGAAACATTGGGGCTTTCTTT. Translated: CASTLGPGNIGAFF.

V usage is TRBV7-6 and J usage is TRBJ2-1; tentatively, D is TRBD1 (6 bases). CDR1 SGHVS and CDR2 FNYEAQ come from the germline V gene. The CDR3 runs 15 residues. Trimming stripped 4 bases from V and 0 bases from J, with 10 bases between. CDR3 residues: CASSSTGFSYNEQFF. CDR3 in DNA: TGTGCCAGCAGCTCTACAGGGTTCTCCTACAATGAGCAGTTCTTC.

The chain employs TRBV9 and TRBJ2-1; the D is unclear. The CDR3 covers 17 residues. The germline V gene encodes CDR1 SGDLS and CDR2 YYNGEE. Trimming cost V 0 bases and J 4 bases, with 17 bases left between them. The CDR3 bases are TGTGCCAGCAGCGTAGCCCCCCGAGACAATGGGTACAATGAGCAGTTCTTC. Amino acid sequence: CASSVAPRDNGYNEQFF.

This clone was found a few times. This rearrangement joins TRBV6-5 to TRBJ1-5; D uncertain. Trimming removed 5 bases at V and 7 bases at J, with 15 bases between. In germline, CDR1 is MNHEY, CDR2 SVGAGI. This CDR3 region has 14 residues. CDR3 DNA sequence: TGTGCCAGCAGTGCAACGGACGGAGGACAGCCCCAGCATTTT. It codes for CASSATDGGQPQHF.

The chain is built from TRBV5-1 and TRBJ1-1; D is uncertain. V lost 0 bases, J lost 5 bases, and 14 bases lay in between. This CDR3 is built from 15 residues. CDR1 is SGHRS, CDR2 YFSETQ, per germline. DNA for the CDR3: TGCGCCAGCAGCTTGGGATCCGGGTGGGGTACTGAAGCTTTCTTT. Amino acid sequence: CASSLGSGWGTEAFF. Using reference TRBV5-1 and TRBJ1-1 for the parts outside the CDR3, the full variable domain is KAGVTQTPRYLIKTRGQQVTLSCSPISGHRSVSWYQQTPGQGLQFLFEYFSETQRNKGNFPGRFSGRQFSNSRSEMNVSTLELGDSALYLCASSLGSGWGTEAFFGQGTRLTVV.